This T cell receptor (beta chain) was retrieved from a study of identifying expanded T cells in peripheral blood. Collection occurred without any documented infections or immune events in donors. TCRdb's table, derived via immunoSEQ multiplex PCR, lists solely in-frame clones and lacks some. The repertoire holds tens of thousands of clones, around 88% seen once, with under 4.5% in the top ten. The receptor was derived from a person aged 18 to 75 in good health. Specimen: blood.

This CDR3 is CASRLAGLRDIQYF. The CDR3 nucleotides are TGCGCCAGCAGACTAGCGGGGCTCCGGGACATTCAGTACTTC. The J gene is TRBJ2-4, the V gene TRBV10-1; TRBD2 matches 10 bases. CDR1 WNHNN and CDR2 SYGVQD come from the germline V gene (reference sequence). The CDR3 is 14 residues long. V dropped 6 bases and J dropped 8; count of bases not matched to a gene: 7.